Following are 20 T cell receptor beta chains from one sample sequenced in a study of CD8 T cells in ankylosing spondylitis. TCRdb re-derived calls from the 5' RACE reads in MiXCR, one entry per CDR3 protein. In the table there are some 240,000 distinct CDR3 sequences, 15% to 20% of which are singletons. Sequenced material: blood, either unsorted or a sorted T cell fraction (not recorded which). All receptors derive from a male donor with ankylosing spondylitis or in good health (not recorded which).

This chain joins TRBV27 and TRBJ2-7; D is perhaps TRBD2 (6 bases). Trimming stripped 6 bases from V and 5 bases from J, with 11 bases between. The CDR3 sequence is 12 residues long. The V gene's germline CDR1 is MNHEY and CDR2 SMNVEV (reference sequence). CDR3 amino acids: CASSPGGHEQYF. The CDR3 region has the DNA TGTGCCAGCAGCCCCGGGGGACACGAGCAGTACTTC.

This chain connects TRBV6-1 to TRBJ2-7; D is possibly TRBD2 (5 bases). V dropped 6 bases and J dropped 2 bases, with 14 bases sitting between them. This CDR3 is built from 14 residues. CDR1 MNHNS and CDR2 SASEGT come from the germline V gene. CDR3 bases: TGTGCCAGCAGCACCAGGAGGCAGACCTACGAGCAGTACTTC. It yields the protein CASSTRRQTYEQYF.

This chain links TRBV27 with TRBJ2-7; D unresolved. Germline lookup yields CDR1 MNHEY and CDR2 SMNVEV (reference sequence). Trimming cost V 6 bases and J 1 base, with 13 bases left between them. The CDR3 is 14 amino acids. Written as DNA, the CDR3 is TGTGCCAGCAGGGCCGCCGAAGGGTCCTACGAGCAGTACTTC. Translation gives CASRAAEGSYEQYF.

CDR3 nucleotides: TGCGCCAGCAGCCAAGAGGGCCCTAGCGGGTTCACCGGGGAGCTGTTTTTT. Translated: CASSQEGPSGFTGELFF. This sequence joins TRBV4-1 and TRBJ2-2; 8 bases align to TRBD2. This CDR3 has 17 residues. The germline V gene has CDR1 MGHRA and CDR2 YSYEKL. V dropped 0 bases and J dropped 4; count of bases not matched to a gene: 7.

The chain combines TRBV24-1 with TRBJ2-2; D might be TRBD1 (5 bases). The CDR3 consists of 13 residues. Germline loops: CDR1 KGHDR, CDR2 SFDVKD. V was trimmed by 11 bases and J by 7 bases, leaving 16 bases between them. The CDR3 region has the DNA TGTGCCAGTGATATCCAGGGTGGCGGGGAGCTGTTTTTT. Translation gives CASDIQGGGELFF.

This clonotype was counted at least ten times. CDR3 nucleotide sequence: TGCGCCAGCAGCCAGGGCCTTGGGACCGCAACTCCTAGCACAGATACGCAGTATTTT. Encoded protein: CASSQGLGTATPSTDTQYF. The V call is TRBV4-3, the J call TRBJ2-3, with D perhaps matching TRBD1 or TRBD2 (5 bases each). Germline V gene lookup returns CDR1 LGHNA and CDR2 YSLEER. Deletions cut 3 bases from V and 0 bases from J, with 22 bases between. The CDR3 is made up of 19 amino acids.

This clonotype turned up a few times. V gene TRBV25-1 combines with J gene TRBJ2-1; perhaps TRBD1 as D (5 bases). V was trimmed by 4 bases and J by 0 bases, leaving 7 bases between them. Germline V gives CDR1 MGHDK, CDR2 SYGVNS. This CDR3 spans 14 amino acids. The CDR3 loop reads CASSGTNSYNEQFF. CDR3 sequence (DNA): TGTGCCAGCAGTGGGACAAACTCCTACAATGAGCAGTTCTTC.

In this sample, this clonotype turned up many times. V is TRBV7-3 and J is TRBJ2-2, with D tentatively TRBD2 (5 bases). The CDR3 consists of 14 residues. V was shortened by 3 bases and J by 1 base, with 6 bases between the two germline ends. Looked up from germline, CDR1 is SGHTA and CDR2 is FQGTGA. The CDR3 spells CASSFRENTGELFF. The CDR3 DNA reads TGTGCCAGCAGCTTCCGGGAGAACACCGGGGAGCTGTTTTTT. Full variable domain (outside the CDR3, taken from reference TRBV7-3 and TRBJ2-2): GAGVSQTPSNKVTEKGKYVELRCDPISGHTALYWYRQSLGQGPEFLIYFQGTGAADDSGLPNDRFFAVRPEGSVSTLKIQRTERGDSAVYLCASSFRENTGELFFGEGSRLTVL.

The gene calls are TRBV4-3 and TRBJ2-1; perhaps TRBD1 as D (6 bases). V was pared by 1 base and J by 4 bases, with 14 bases between. Germline V gene data show CDR1 as LGHNA and CDR2 as YSLEER. The CDR3 totals 16 residues. The CDR3 is CASSQGRQGMYNEQFF. As DNA, the CDR3 is TGCGCCAGCAGCCAAGGCAGGCAGGGGATGTACAATGAGCAGTTCTTC.

The chain carries TRBV29-1 and TRBJ2-7, with D tentatively TRBD2 (6 bases). Per germline, CDR1 SQVTM and CDR2 ANQGSEA. The V gene lost 0 bases and the J gene lost 3 bases, with 15 bases spanning the gap. This CDR3 spans 15 amino acids. The CDR3 loop is CSVEDPGQEGYEQYF. CDR3 in DNA: TGCAGCGTTGAAGATCCCGGGCAGGAGGGCTACGAGCAGTACTTC.

Note on this clonotype: A much larger clone is a single base away; this may be a read error. The chain recombines TRBV12-3 or TRBV12-4 with TRBJ2-7; 10 positions agree with TRBD2. The CDR3 totals 16 residues. CDR3 DNA: TGTGCCAGCAGTTTGGTAGCGGGAGGCTCTTTGTACGATCAGTACTTC. Amino acids: CASSLVAGGSLYDQYF.

This clonotype has more than one count but fewer than ten. The J gene is TRBJ2-1, the V gene TRBV5-1; D gene ambiguous. This CDR3 spans 14 amino acids. In germline, CDR1 is SGHRS, CDR2 YFSETQ. Trimming left V 2 bases short and J 4 bases short, with 10 bases between. CDR3 nucleotides: TGCGCCAGCAGCTTCGGCGGAATATACAATGAGCAGTTCTTC. Its protein is CASSFGGIYNEQFF.

The chain links TRBV20-1 to TRBJ2-3; TRBD2 matches at 10 bases. Germline V gene data show CDR1 as DFQATT and CDR2 as SNEGSKA (reference sequence). This CDR3 contains 16 residues. Trimming at V came to 3 bases and at J to 1 base, leaving 7 bases not matched to a gene. The CDR3: CSASTAGGPGTDTQYF. The CDR3 DNA follows: TGCAGTGCTAGTACAGCGGGAGGGCCTGGCACAGATACGCAGTATTTT.

The chain is built from TRBV27 and TRBJ2-3; TRBD1 or TRBD2 may be the D gene (5 bases each). The CDR3 is made up of 11 amino acids. Looked up from germline, CDR1 is MNHEY and CDR2 is SMNVEV (reference sequence). V was cut by 3 bases and J by 14 bases, with 12 bases left in between. The CDR3 sequence: CASSFGTKLYF. Written as DNA, the CDR3 is TGTGCCAGCAGTTTCGGGACGAAATTGTATTTT.

In this sample, this clonotype turned up many times. This chain uses TRBV12-3 or TRBV12-4 with TRBJ1-5; D is undetermined. The CDR3 runs 15 residues. Trimming removed 2 bases from V and 3 bases from J, with 11 bases in between. The CDR3 nucleotides are TGTGCCAGCAGTTTATCTTCAGAGTACAATCAGCCCCAGCATTTT. This gives the protein CASSLSSEYNQPQHF.

The chain uses TRBV6-1 and TRBJ2-5, with D unclear. The CDR3 length is 13 residues. V was trimmed by 6 bases and J by 5 bases, leaving 13 bases between them. The germline V gene encodes CDR1 MNHNS and CDR2 SASEGT. CDR3 sequence reads: CASSQLVGETQYF. CDR3 in DNA: TGTGCCAGCAGCCAGCTCGTGGGTGAGACCCAGTACTTC.

The chain recombines TRBV11-1 with TRBJ2-2; 11 nucleotides align to TRBD1. Germline loops: CDR1 SGHAT, CDR2 FQDESV (reference sequence). V shed 5 bases, J shed 5 bases, and the junction held 13 bases outside the gene matches. The CDR3 spans 18 residues. CDR3 in DNA: TGTGCCAGCAGCACCCTTAGGACAGGGGGCCCGAGGACCGGGGAGCTGTTTTTT. Translating it yields CASSTLRTGGPRTGELFF.

The chain joins TRBV19 to TRBJ2-7; D gene uncertain. Germline V gene data show CDR1 as LNHDA and CDR2 as SQIVND (reference sequence). The CDR3 is 12 residues long. Trimming took off 7 bases at V and 2 bases at J, with 9 bases between the two ends. The DNA for the CDR3 is TGTGCCAGTATGGGCATTACCTACGAGCAGTACTTC. This sequence encodes CASMGITYEQYF.

This clonotype was detected a few times. This chain links TRBV5-6 with TRBJ2-2; 10 bases are a match to TRBD2. Per the germline V gene, CDR1 is SGHDT and CDR2 is YYEEEE. The length of the CDR3 is 20 residues. The trim removed 0 bases at V and 5 bases at J, leaving 16 bases unmatched. CDR3 sequence (DNA): TGTGCCAGCAGCTTGGGACTAGCGGGCTGGACGGGAAGGGGGACCGGGGAGCTGTTTTTT. It specifies CASSLGLAGWTGRGTGELFF.

This clonotype was recorded a few times. The chain employs TRBV9 and TRBJ2-3; TRBD2 aligns across 11 bases. In germline, CDR1 is SGDLS, CDR2 YYNGEE. The CDR3 runs 16 residues. Losses at the gene ends were 4 bases for V and 3 bases for J; bases not matched to a gene: 7. The CDR3 DNA sequence: TGTGCCAGCAGCCTCTCGACTAGCGGGATGACAGATACGCAGTATTTT. It specifies CASSLSTSGMTDTQYF. Together with reference TRBV9 and TRBJ2-3, the CDR3 gives the full variable domain: DSGVTQTPKHLITATGQRVTLRCSPRSGDLSVYWYQQSLDQGLQFLIQYYNGEERAKGNILERFSAQQFPDLHSELNLSSLELGDSALYFCASSLSTSGMTDTQYFGPGTRLTVL.